A single sample is the source of the 32 T cell receptor beta chains below, sequenced in a study of T cell repertoires in cytomegalovirus infection. Antigen specificity for these receptors is unknown. Using its own MiXCR run on the reads, TCRdb lists one record per CDR3 protein. The profile shows about 920,000 distinct CDR3 sequences, roughly 31% of them singletons. Here the sequenced sample was cultured CD8+ T cells from PBMCs, taken from culture after CMV antigen stimulation. The receptor set was obtained from a human donor in good health (CMV status not recorded). Some clones in this sample may be carry-over from other donors' samples.

This clonotype was seen only a few times. The chain recombines TRBV10-2 with TRBJ2-5; possibly TRBD2 for D (6 bases). The CDR3 contains 16 residues. V gave up 3 bases and J gave up 5 bases, with 19 bases separating them. CDR1 and CDR2 (germline): WSHSY, SAAADI. The CDR3 loop reads CASSDRAGRTRETQYF. CDR3 bases: TGCGCCAGCAGTGATCGTGCGGGGCGCACCAGGGAGACCCAGTACTTC.

J is TRBJ1-5 and V is TRBV7-9; D not certain. The CDR3 is 17 amino acids. Deletions cut 1 base from V and 4 bases from J, with 17 bases between. Germline CDR1 reads SEHNR; CDR2 reads FQNEAQ (reference sequence). The CDR3 DNA follows: TGTGCCAGCAGCTTAGGCCCACTGGGCGCGGGGAATCAGCCCCAGCATTTT. Protein: CASSLGPLGAGNQPQHF.

The V gene is TRBV7-4, the J gene TRBJ2-2, with 8 bases aligning to TRBD1. Germline V gene data show CDR1 as SGHVT and CDR2 as SQSDAQ. This CDR3 has 16 residues. Trimming took 5 bases from V and 0 from J; bases not matched to a gene: 5. CDR3 amino acids: CASSHGDRPNTGELFF. In nucleotides, the CDR3 is TGTGCCAGCAGCCACGGGGACAGGCCGAACACCGGGGAGCTGTTTTTT.

This clonotype was observed a few times. J is TRBJ1-5 and V is TRBV6-5; D unresolved. The CDR3 is 14 amino acids. Per the germline V gene, CDR1 is MNHEY and CDR2 is SVGAGI. With 0 bases removed from V and 4 bases from J, the gap between germline ends came to 7 bases. The CDR3 DNA reads TGTGCCAGCAGTTACTCGCCGGCGAATCAGCCCCAGCATTTT. Protein sequence: CASSYSPANQPQHF.

Of note for this clonotype: Given a much more abundant clone one base away, this may be a read error. This chain links TRBV10-3 with TRBJ1-1; possibly TRBD1 for D (5 bases). CDR3 size: 17 residues. Germline loops: CDR1 ENHRY, CDR2 SYGVKD. DNA of the CDR3: TGTGCCATCAGACCCCAGAAGAGCAGGGAAGCAGTGGCTGAAGCTCTCTTT. This translates into CAIRPQKSREAVAEALF.

This clonotype was seen just once. The rearrangement joins TRBV20-1 to TRBJ2-5; D tentatively reads TRBD1 or TRBD2 (5 bases each). V was cut by 5 bases and J by 2 bases, with 18 bases left in between. The CDR3 length is 15 residues. Germline V gene data show CDR1 as DFQATT and CDR2 as SNEGSKA (reference sequence). CDR3 region: CSAHAGTYLQETQYF. The CDR3 DNA reads as TGCAGTGCTCACGCCGGGACCTACCTGCAAGAGACCCAGTACTTC.

The CDR3 region is CASSWASRSYNEQFF. DNA of the CDR3: TGTGCCAGTAGTTGGGCGAGTCGCTCCTACAATGAGCAGTTCTTC. This rearrangement joins TRBV19 to TRBJ2-1; D is ambiguous. Deletions cut 5 bases from V and 0 bases from J, with 11 bases between. Germline V lookup: CDR1 LNHDA, CDR2 SQIVND (reference sequence). The CDR3 extends over 15 amino acids.

This clonotype was picked up a small number of times. V and J are TRBV6-5 and TRBJ2-7; weak D call: TRBD1 (6 bases). The CDR3 sequence is 16 residues long. Trimming took 2 bases from V and 1 from J, leaving 15 bases between them. The germline V gene encodes CDR1 MNHEY and CDR2 SVGAGI. This CDR3 reads CASSYSIQGTSYEQYF. CDR3 sequence (DNA): TGTGCCAGCAGTTACAGCATCCAGGGGACGTCCTACGAGCAGTACTTC.

This clonotype was counted between two and nine times. The rearrangement joins TRBV6-6 to TRBJ1-3, with 8 bases lining up with TRBD1. Unmatched junction bases numbered 13, after V lost 0 bases and J lost 0 bases. Germline CDR1 is MNHNY and CDR2 is SVGAGI (reference sequence). This CDR3 has 20 amino acids. CDR3 loop: CASSYSTGAGFGGSGNTIYF. In DNA form, the CDR3 reads TGTGCCAGCAGTTACTCGACAGGGGCGGGTTTCGGAGGCTCTGGAAACACCATATATTTT.

The chain is built from TRBV4-1 and TRBJ1-6; D uncertain. Germline V CDR1 and CDR2: MGHRA, YSYEKL. V dropped 2 bases and J dropped 4 bases, with 12 bases sitting between them. The CDR3 spans 16 residues. Written as DNA, the CDR3 is TGCGCCAGCAGCCAACTCCTTAAGATGTATAATTCACCCCTCCACTTT. Its protein is CASSQLLKMYNSPLHF.

This clonotype was counted only a few times. V and J are TRBV2 and TRBJ1-5; D might be TRBD1 (5 bases). The CDR3 contains 14 residues. The V gene's germline CDR1 is SNHLY and CDR2 FYNNEI. V was pared by 1 base and J by 5 bases, with 9 bases between. The CDR3 DNA follows: TGTGCCAGCAGTGAAGGACTGGGGGATCAGCCCCAGCATTTT. Its protein product is CASSEGLGDQPQHF. Complete variable domain (other parts from reference TRBV2 and TRBJ1-5): EPEVTQTPSHQVTQMGQEVILRCVPISNHLYFYWYRQILGQKVEFLVSFYNNEISEKSEIFDDQFSVERPDGSNFTLKIRSTKLEDSAMYFCASSEGLGDQPQHFGDGTRLSIL.

This sequence joins TRBV6-2 or TRBV6-3 and TRBJ1-1; 7 bases are a match to TRBD1. This CDR3 contains 13 residues. CDR1 MNHEY and CDR2 SVGEGT come from the germline V gene. Trimming cost V 4 bases and J 6 bases; bases outside gene matches: 5. The CDR3 region has the DNA TGTGCCAGCAGTTCCGACGGGACAGCTGAAGCTTTCTTT. Its translation: CASSSDGTAEAFF.

This clonotype was detected a few times. The chain recombines TRBV19 with TRBJ2-1; D uncertain. V gave up 10 bases and J gave up 0 bases, with 19 bases separating them. The CDR3 contains 16 residues. CDR1 and CDR2 (germline): LNHDA, SQIVND (reference sequence). CDR3 coding DNA: TGTGCCACCCTCGGGCGTGGGTCTAGCTCCTACAATGAGCAGTTCTTC. Its translation: CATLGRGSSSYNEQFF.

The rearrangement joins TRBV19 to TRBJ1-1, with 8 bases lining up with TRBD1. The V gene end was trimmed by 3 bases and the J gene end by 4 bases; junction bases not matched to a gene: 19. Germline CDR1 and CDR2: LNHDA and SQIVND (reference sequence). This CDR3 has 19 amino acids. The CDR3 loop is CASSINPPLTGVKGTEAFF. The CDR3 region has the DNA TGTGCCAGTAGTATTAACCCGCCCTTGACAGGGGTGAAAGGCACTGAAGCTTTCTTT.

This clonotype was picked up a small number of times. CDR3 in DNA: TGTGCCAGCAGCCAAGATATTCAGGGACAGCTCACAGATACGCAGTATTTT. Its translation: CASSQDIQGQLTDTQYF. The V gene is TRBV4-2, the J gene TRBJ2-3; TRBD1 matches at 7 bases. Germline trimming cut 0 bases from V and 2 bases from J; bases unmatched to any gene: 8. Germline lookup yields CDR1 LGHNA and CDR2 YNFKEQ. The CDR3 runs 17 residues.

This sequence joins TRBV6-1 and TRBJ2-2, with D unclear. The CDR3 sequence is 13 residues long. Germline CDR1 MNHNS, CDR2 SASEGT. Trimming pared 5 bases from V and 11 bases from J, leaving 15 bases between. The CDR3 loop reads CASSPGRYLELFF. For the CDR3, the DNA is TGTGCCAGCAGTCCAGGACGGTACTTAGAGCTGTTTTTT.

Here the CDR3 DNA reads TGTGCCAGCAGCTTAGAAGGGGACGCGGTTAGCGTCTATGGCTACACCTTC. Protein: CASSLEGDAVSVYGYTF. The chain carries TRBV7-2 and TRBJ1-2; D may be TRBD1 (5 bases). V gave up 1 base and J gave up 4 bases, with 19 bases separating them. The CDR3 spans 17 residues. Germline CDR1 is SGHTA and CDR2 is FQGNSA.

This clonotype has a count of ten or more. J is TRBJ1-5 and V is TRBV7-9, with no clear D. Trimming stripped 5 bases from V and 2 bases from J, with 10 bases between. Germline-derived CDR1 and CDR2 are SEHNR and FQNEAQ (reference sequence). The CDR3 has 14 amino acids. CDR3 amino acids: CASSGGTRNQPQHF. The DNA for the CDR3 is TGTGCCAGCAGCGGCGGCACGCGCAATCAGCCCCAGCATTTT.

This chain uses TRBV18 with TRBJ2-2; D could derive from TRBD1 or TRBD2 (5 bases each). The germline V gene encodes CDR1 KGHSH and CDR2 LQKENI. V lost 1 base and J lost 6, with 9 bases in between. This CDR3 comprises 14 residues. CDR3 DNA: TGTGCCAGCTCACCACGAGGGGACCCCGGGGAGCTGTTTTTT. This translates into CASSPRGDPGELFF.

This clonotype was found many times. This rearrangement joins TRBV27 to TRBJ1-5; D is ambiguous. Germline V lookup: CDR1 MNHEY, CDR2 SMNVEV (reference sequence). There are 14 residues in the CDR3. Trimming took 1 base from V and 1 from J, leaving 5 bases between them. DNA for the CDR3: TGTGCCAGCAGTTTATTGGGCAGCAATCAGCCCCAGCATTTT. It translates to CASSLLGSNQPQHF.

The table lists this clonotype with a few counts. The CDR3 is CASSFGSSPLHF. CDR3 coding DNA: TGTGCCAGCAGCTTCGGGTCCTCACCCCTCCACTTT. The chain carries TRBV12-3 or TRBV12-4 and TRBJ1-6; D is unclear. The CDR3 is 12 residues long. V gave up 6 bases and J gave up 10 bases, with 10 bases separating them.

This clonotype was detected only a few times. The J gene is TRBJ2-3, the V gene TRBV5-4; D is uncertain. This CDR3 spans 17 amino acids. The V gene's germline CDR1 is SGHNT and CDR2 YYREEE (reference sequence). The V gene lost 2 bases and the J gene lost 3 bases, with 19 bases spanning the gap. The CDR3 nucleotides read TGTGCCAGCAGCTTTATTTTAGCCCACCGCACGACAGATACGCAGTATTTT. Translation gives CASSFILAHRTTDTQYF.

This clonotype showed up many times. The V gene is TRBV4-2, the J gene TRBJ2-7, with unresolved D. Germline V gene sequence: CDR1 LGHNA, CDR2 YNFKEQ. The V gene lost 0 bases and the J gene lost 3 bases, with 12 bases spanning the gap. The CDR3 runs 15 residues. The CDR3 sequence: CASSQEILGNYEQYF. For the CDR3, the DNA is TGTGCCAGCAGCCAAGAGATCCTTGGAAACTACGAGCAGTACTTC.

Turning to this clonotype: The CDR3 does not close with the conserved phenylalanine or tryptophan, likely indicating a read error. The V gene is TRBV12-3 or TRBV12-4, the J gene TRBJ2-1, with 12 positions matching TRBD1. There are 15 residues in the CDR3. J lost 10 bases, V lost 10 bases, and 14 bases had no gene match. CDR3 sequence: CAIGGGTGGLREQFL. CDR3 nucleotides: TGTGCCATCGGTGGGGGGACAGGGGGCCTTCGGGAGCAGTTCCTC.

This clonotype occurred many times. The CDR3 DNA follows: TGTGCCAGCAGACTCACTAGCGACCACGAGCAGTACGTC. Its protein is CASRLTSDHEQYV. The chain combines TRBV7-9 with TRBJ2-7; 7 positions agree with TRBD2. CDR3 size: 13 residues. V lost 6 bases and J lost 5; bases outside the gene matches: 7. Germline V CDR1 and CDR2: SEHNR, FQNEAQ (reference sequence).

The J gene is TRBJ2-2, the V gene TRBV11-3, with 7 bases aligning to TRBD1. The CDR3 has 14 amino acids. The V gene end was trimmed by 5 bases and the J gene end by 5 bases; junction bases not matched to a gene: 5. CDR1 is SGHNT, CDR2 YENEEA, per germline. CDR3 amino acids: CASSPGQETGELFF. The CDR3 nucleotides are TGTGCCAGCAGCCCAGGACAGGAGACCGGGGAGCTGTTTTTT. Combining the CDR3 with reference TRBV11-3 and TRBJ2-2 gives the whole variable domain EAGVVQSPRYKIIEKKQPVAFWCNPISGHNTLYWYLQNLGQGPELLIRYENEEAVDDSQLPKDRFSAERLKGVDSTLKIQPAELGDSAVYLCASSPGQETGELFFGEGSRLTVL.

V is TRBV10-2 and J is TRBJ1-2; D remains ambiguous. Germline CDR1 and CDR2: WSHSY and SAAADI. The V end lost 5 bases, the J end lost 1 base, and 8 bases lay between the germline ends. The CDR3 runs 13 residues. CDR3 protein: CASSYWVNYGYTF. The CDR3, as DNA: TGCGCCAGCAGTTACTGGGTTAACTATGGCTACACCTTC.

This clonotype was counted between two and nine times. The chain carries TRBV29-1 and TRBJ1-1; D is possibly TRBD1 (6 bases). This CDR3 is built from 14 residues. The germline V gene encodes CDR1 SQVTM and CDR2 ANQGSEA. Trimming cost V 6 bases and J 3 bases, with 17 bases left between them. The CDR3 loop reads CSVGHQLKDTEAFF. CDR3 DNA sequence: TGCAGCGTGGGACACCAACTAAAGGACACTGAAGCTTTCTTT. Variable domain in full (rest from reference TRBV29-1 and TRBJ1-1): SAVISQKPSRDICQRGTSLTIQCQVDSQVTMMFWYRQQPGQSLTLIATANQGSEATYESGFVIDKFPISRPNLTFSTLTVSNMSPEDSSIYLCSVGHQLKDTEAFFGQGTRLTVV.

The chain links TRBV27 to TRBJ1-6; D gene ambiguous. This CDR3 is 16 amino acids long. The V end lost 4 bases, the J end lost 3 bases, and 13 bases lay between the germline ends. Germline CDR1 MNHEY, CDR2 SMNVEV (reference sequence). In nucleotides, the CDR3 is TGTGCCAGCAGTTCCGGAGACGGAAACTATAATTCACCCCTCCACTTT. Translated: CASSSGDGNYNSPLHF.

Remarks on this clonotype: This may come from a read error, since a much larger clone is one base off. The chain is built from TRBV7-2 and TRBJ2-1, with 8 bases aligning to TRBD2. The CDR3 covers 15 residues. CDR1 is SGHTA, CDR2 FQGNSA, per germline. The CDR3 region has the DNA TGTGCCAGCAGTCGTAGGACTAGCCGGTACATTGAGCAGTTCTTC. This sequence encodes CASSRRTSRYIEQFF.

CDR3 residues: CASSAWIQDNEQFF. DNA for the CDR3: TGTGCCAGCAGCGCCTGGATCCAAGACAATGAGCAGTTCTTC. V usage is TRBV6-8 and J usage is TRBJ2-1, with D unresolved. V dropped 6 bases and J dropped 5 bases, with 14 bases sitting between them. This CDR3 is built from 14 residues. Germline V lookup: CDR1 MNHGY, CDR2 SAAAGT.

The chain has TRBV12-5 and TRBJ1-1; unclear D gene. The CDR3 totals 14 residues. Trimming pared 5 bases from V and 5 bases from J, leaving 15 bases between. The germline CDR1 and CDR2 sequences are LGHNT and FRNRAP. This CDR3 is CASGPREGRTEAFF. DNA for the CDR3: TGTGCTAGTGGTCCCCGAGAAGGGAGAACTGAAGCTTTCTTT.